This passage covers 6 T cell receptor beta chains from one sample sequenced in a study of blood T cell repertoires in COVID-19. The assay was immunoSEQ multiplex PCR, and TCRdb's table has in-frame clones only and misses some. The sample lists hundreds of thousands of clones, 88% occurring once. Sequencing was carried out using PBMCs or T cells enriched from blood (not recorded which). These receptors came from a woman in her 50s who had recovered from COVID-19.

This rearrangement joins TRBV5-4 to TRBJ1-2; D call uncertain. This CDR3 contains 13 residues. Germline V gene sequence: CDR1 SGHNT, CDR2 YYREEE (reference sequence). Trimming took 4 bases from V and 5 from J, leaving 12 bases between them. CDR3 nucleotides: TGTGCCAGCAGCCAACCCGCCGGGTATGGCTACACCTTC. Translated: CASSQPAGYGYTF.

V is TRBV6-6 and J is TRBJ1-2; 9 bases match TRBD1. CDR1 MNHNY and CDR2 SVGAGI come from the germline V gene (reference sequence). The V gene end was trimmed by 2 bases and the J gene end by 6 bases; junction bases not matched to a gene: 7. The CDR3 sequence is 15 residues long. This CDR3 is CASSYPGTGLDGYTF. CDR3 bases: TGTGCCAGCAGTTACCCCGGGACAGGGCTAGATGGCTACACCTTC.

The CDR3 sequence: CASSVTGDSRSGANVLTF. CDR3 DNA: TGTGCCAGCAGCGTCACAGGAGACAGTCGCTCTGGGGCCAACGTCCTGACTTTC. The V and J genes are TRBV7-3 and TRBJ2-6; the D gene is possibly TRBD1 (5 bases). The CDR3 has 18 amino acids. Per germline, CDR1 SGHTA and CDR2 FQGTGA. Between the trimmed V and J ends, which lost 5 bases and 0 bases, there was a span of 17 bases.

To note about this clone: Other nucleotide sequences from this sample produce the same CDR3. V and J are TRBV7-9 and TRBJ1-1, with 10 bases matching TRBD1. V was clipped by 4 bases and J by 0 bases; unmatched bases: 2. Germline V gene lookup returns CDR1 SEHNR and CDR2 FQNEAQ (reference sequence). The CDR3 covers 15 residues. This chain's CDR3 is CASSSGTGVNTEAFF. CDR3 bases: TGTGCCAGCAGCTCAGGGACAGGGGTGAACACTGAAGCTTTCTTT.

The genes are TRBV11-2 and TRBJ2-6; TRBD1 is a possible D gene (5 bases). Germline CDR1 is SGHAT and CDR2 is FQNNGV. Trimming removed 3 bases from V and 2 bases from J, with 11 bases in between. There are 16 residues in the CDR3. CDR3 amino acids: CASSFRAGPGANVLTF. The CDR3 DNA reads TGTGCCAGCAGCTTCAGGGCAGGGCCTGGGGCCAACGTCCTGACTTTC.

This clone was found a few times. The rearrangement joins TRBV25-1 to TRBJ2-7, with 8 bases matching TRBD1. Germline V gene lookup returns CDR1 MGHDK and CDR2 SYGVNS. The CDR3 totals 14 residues. J was trimmed by 6 bases and V by 4 bases; bases with no gene match: 8. The CDR3 reads CASSVDRDPSEQYF. The CDR3 DNA follows: TGTGCCAGCAGTGTGGACAGGGATCCCTCCGAGCAGTACTTC.